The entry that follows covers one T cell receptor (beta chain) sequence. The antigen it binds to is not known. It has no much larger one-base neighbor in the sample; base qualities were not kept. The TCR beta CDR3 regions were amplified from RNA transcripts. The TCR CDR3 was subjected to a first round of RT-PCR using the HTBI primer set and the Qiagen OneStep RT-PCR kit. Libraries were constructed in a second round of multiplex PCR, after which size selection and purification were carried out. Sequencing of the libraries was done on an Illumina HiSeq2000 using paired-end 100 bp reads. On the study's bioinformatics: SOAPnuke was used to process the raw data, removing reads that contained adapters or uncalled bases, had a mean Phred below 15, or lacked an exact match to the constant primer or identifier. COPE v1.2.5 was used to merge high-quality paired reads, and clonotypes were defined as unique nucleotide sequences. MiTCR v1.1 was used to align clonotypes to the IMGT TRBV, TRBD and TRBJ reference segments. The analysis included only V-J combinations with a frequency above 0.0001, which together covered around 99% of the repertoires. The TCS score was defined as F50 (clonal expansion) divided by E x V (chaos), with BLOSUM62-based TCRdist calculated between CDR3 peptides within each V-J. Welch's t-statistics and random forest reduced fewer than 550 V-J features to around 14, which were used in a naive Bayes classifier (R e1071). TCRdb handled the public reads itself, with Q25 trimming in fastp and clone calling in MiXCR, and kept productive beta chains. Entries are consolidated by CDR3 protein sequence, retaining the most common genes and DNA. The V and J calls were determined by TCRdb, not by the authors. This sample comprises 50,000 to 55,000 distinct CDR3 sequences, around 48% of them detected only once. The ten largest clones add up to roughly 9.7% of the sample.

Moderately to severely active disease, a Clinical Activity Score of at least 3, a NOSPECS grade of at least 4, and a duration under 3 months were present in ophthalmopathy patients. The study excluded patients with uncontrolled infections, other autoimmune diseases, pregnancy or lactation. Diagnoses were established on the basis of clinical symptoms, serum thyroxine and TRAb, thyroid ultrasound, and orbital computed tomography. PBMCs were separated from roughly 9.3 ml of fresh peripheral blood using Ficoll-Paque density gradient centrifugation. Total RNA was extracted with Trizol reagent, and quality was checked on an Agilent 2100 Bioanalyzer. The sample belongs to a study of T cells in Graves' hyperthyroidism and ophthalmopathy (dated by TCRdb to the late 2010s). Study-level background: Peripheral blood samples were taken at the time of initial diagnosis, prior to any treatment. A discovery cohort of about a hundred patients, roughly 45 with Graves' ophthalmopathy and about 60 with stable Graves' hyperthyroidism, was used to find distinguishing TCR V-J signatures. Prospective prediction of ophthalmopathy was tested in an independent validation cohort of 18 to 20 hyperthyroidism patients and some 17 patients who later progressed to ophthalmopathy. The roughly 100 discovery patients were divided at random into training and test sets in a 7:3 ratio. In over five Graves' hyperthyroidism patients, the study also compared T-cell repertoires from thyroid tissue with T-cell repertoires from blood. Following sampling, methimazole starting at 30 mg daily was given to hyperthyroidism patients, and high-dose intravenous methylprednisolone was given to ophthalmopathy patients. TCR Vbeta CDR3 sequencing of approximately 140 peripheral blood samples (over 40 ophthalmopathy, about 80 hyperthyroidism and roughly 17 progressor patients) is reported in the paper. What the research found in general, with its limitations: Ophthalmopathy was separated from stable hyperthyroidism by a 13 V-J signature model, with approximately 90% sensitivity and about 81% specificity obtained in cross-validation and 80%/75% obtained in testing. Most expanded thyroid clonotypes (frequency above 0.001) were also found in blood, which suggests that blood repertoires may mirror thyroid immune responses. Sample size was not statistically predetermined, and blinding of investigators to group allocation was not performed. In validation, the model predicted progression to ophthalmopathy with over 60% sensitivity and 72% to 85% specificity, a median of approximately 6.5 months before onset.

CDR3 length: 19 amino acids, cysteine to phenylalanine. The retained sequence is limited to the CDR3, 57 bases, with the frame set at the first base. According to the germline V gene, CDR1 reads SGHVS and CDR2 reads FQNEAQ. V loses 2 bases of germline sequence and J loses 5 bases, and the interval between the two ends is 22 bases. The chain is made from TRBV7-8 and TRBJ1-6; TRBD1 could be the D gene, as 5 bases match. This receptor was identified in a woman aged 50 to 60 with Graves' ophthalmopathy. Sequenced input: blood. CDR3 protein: CASSLIPRQGGTNNSPLHF. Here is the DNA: TGTGCCAGCAGCTTAATCCCCAGGCAGGGAGGCACCAATAATTCACCCCTCCACTTT.